Below, 31 T cell receptor beta chains from the same sample are listed, as sequenced in a study of beta chain features in type 1 diabetes. The study's findings and limits: For Type 1 diabetes patients, all four CD4+ subsets carried TCRB CDR3s that were moderately but significantly shorter.

Antigen specificity for these receptors is unknown. The study reverse transcribed the entire isolated RNA, so it sequenced expressed TCRB transcripts. Assay used: immunoSEQ multiplex PCR; TCRdb lists only in-frame clones, some missing. The sample has a few hundred thousand clones, 13% seen once. Material for sequencing was naive CD4+ T cells from blood. All receptors derive from a woman under 30 with type 1 diabetes.

This chain joins TRBV30 and TRBJ2-2; D perhaps matches TRBD1 (6 bases). Germline values: CDR1 GTSNPN, CDR2 SVGIG (reference sequence). This CDR3 has 15 amino acids. With 3 bases removed from V and 5 bases from J, the gap between germline ends came to 16 bases. The CDR3 DNA is TGTGCCTGGAGCAGCCCGGGACAATTGACCGGGGAGCTGTTTTTT. Amino acids: CAWSSPGQLTGELFF.

This chain uses TRBV30 with TRBJ2-3, with TRBD2 matching 9 bases. With V trimmed by 2 bases and J by 5 bases, 11 bases remained unmatched. The CDR3 spans 16 residues. The germline CDR1 and CDR2 sequences are GTSNPN and SVGIG (reference sequence). CDR3 in DNA: TGTGCCTGGAGTAGCGGTCGTAGCGGGAGAAGAGATACGCAGTATTTT. It encodes CAWSSGRSGRRDTQYF.

This sequence joins TRBV19 and TRBJ2-1; 8 nucleotides agree with TRBD2. The CDR3 has 15 amino acids. V lost 7 bases, J lost 7 bases, and 12 bases stayed unmatched. Germline CDR1 is LNHDA and CDR2 is SQIVND (reference sequence). The CDR3 sequence: CASKGVREGRNEQFF. The DNA of the CDR3 is TGTGCCAGTAAAGGTGTTCGGGAGGGCAGGAATGAGCAGTTCTTC.

This clone turned up a few times. The rearrangement links TRBV6-5 to TRBJ1-4, with D possibly matching TRBD1 (5 bases). The CDR3 extends over 13 amino acids. The germline V gene encodes CDR1 MNHEY and CDR2 SVGAGI. Deletions cut 3 bases from V and 6 bases from J, with 8 bases between. Here the CDR3 DNA reads TGTGCCAGCAGTTATTGGGGCGATGAAAAACTGTTTTTT. Translating it yields CASSYWGDEKLFF.

V and J are TRBV7-9 and TRBJ2-7; 7 bases match TRBD2. Germline V gene sequence: CDR1 SEHNR, CDR2 FQNEAQ (reference sequence). J gave up 4 bases and V 1 base, and 4 bases lay outside the gene matches. The CDR3 is 14 residues long. CDR3: CASSLEGGPYEQYV. CDR3 DNA: TGTGCCAGCAGCTTAGAGGGAGGGCCTTACGAGCAGTACGTC.

The genes are TRBV30 and TRBJ1-1; TRBD1 agrees at 7 bases. The CDR3 length is 17 residues. Germline V lookup: CDR1 GTSNPN, CDR2 SVGIG (reference sequence). Trimming at V came to 3 bases and at J to 0 bases, leaving 13 bases not matched to a gene. CDR3 DNA: TGTGCCTGGAGAGGAGGGACGGGACAGCAAATGAACACTGAAGCTTTCTTT. Protein: CAWRGGTGQQMNTEAFF.

This clone was detected a few times. V and J are TRBV6-5 and TRBJ2-1, with TRBD1 matching 8 bases. With V trimmed by 0 bases and J by 8 bases, 3 bases remained unmatched. The CDR3 is 14 residues long. In germline, CDR1 is MNHEY, CDR2 SVGAGI. CDR3 bases: TGTGCCAGCAGTTACTCTCAGGGGGCATATGAGCAGTTCTTC. Its protein is CASSYSQGAYEQFF.

This clone was counted between two and nine times. This chain links TRBV30 with TRBJ1-5; tentative D call: TRBD1 (5 bases). Germline CDR1 reads GTSNPN; CDR2 reads SVGIG (reference sequence). V was clipped by 7 bases and J by 2 bases, with 18 bases between them. This CDR3 has 15 residues. This CDR3 is CASGKGDEGNQPQHF. The CDR3 DNA sequence: TGTGCCTCAGGGAAAGGGGATGAGGGCAATCAGCCCCAGCATTTT.

In its sample, this clone was seen a few times. V gene TRBV5-4 combines with J gene TRBJ2-1, with TRBD2 identical over 10 bases. V lost 4 bases to trimming and J lost 4 bases; unmatched junction nucleotides: 5. Per the germline V gene, CDR1 is SGHNT and CDR2 is YYREEE (reference sequence). The CDR3 totals 15 residues. The CDR3: CASSRTSGTYNEQFF. In DNA form, the CDR3 reads TGTGCCAGCAGCCGAACTAGCGGGACTTACAATGAGCAGTTCTTC.

This clone occurred a few times. The genes are TRBV4-3 and TRBJ1-4; unclear D gene. V dropped 0 bases and J dropped 0 bases, with 11 bases sitting between them. Germline V gives CDR1 LGHNA, CDR2 YSLEER. The CDR3 loop spans 17 amino acids. CDR3 sequence reads: CASSQDAGRPTNEKLFF. The CDR3 coding sequence is TGCGCCAGCAGCCAAGATGCAGGCCGGCCAACTAATGAAAAACTGTTTTTT.

The rearrangement joins TRBV5-4 to TRBJ1-1; tentatively, D is TRBD1 (6 bases). The length of the CDR3 is 15 residues. V was cut by 1 base and J by 4 bases, with 14 bases left in between. Germline V gene data show CDR1 as SGHNT and CDR2 as YYREEE (reference sequence). This CDR3 is CASSLRRGLGTEAFF. As DNA, the CDR3 is TGTGCCAGCAGCTTGCGGCGGGGGCTCGGCACTGAAGCTTTCTTT.

The chain has TRBV25-1 and TRBJ2-1; 7 bases fit TRBD1. The trim removed 2 bases at V and 4 bases at J, leaving 8 bases unmatched. Germline CDR1 reads MGHDK; CDR2 reads SYGVNS. CDR3 size: 16 residues. This CDR3 reads CASSEPSRQGYNEQFF. The CDR3 DNA sequence: TGTGCCAGCAGTGAACCGTCCCGACAGGGTTACAATGAGCAGTTCTTC. Filled out from reference TRBV25-1 and TRBJ2-1, the complete variable domain reads EADIYQTPRYLVIGTGKKITLECSQTMGHDKMYWYQQDPGMELHLIHYSYGVNSTEKGDLSSESTVSRIRTEHFPLTLESARPSHTSQYLCASSEPSRQGYNEQFFGPGTRLTVL.

The chain uses TRBV19 and TRBJ2-1; 11 bases are a match to TRBD2. Germline loops: CDR1 LNHDA, CDR2 SQIVND (reference sequence). CDR3 length: 14 amino acids. The V segment lost 6 bases and the J segment 7 bases; nucleotides outside the gene matches: 5. The CDR3 nucleotides are TGTGCCAGTAGGACTAGCGGGAAAAGGAATGAGCAGTTCTTC. It specifies CASRTSGKRNEQFF.

The chain employs TRBV25-1 and TRBJ2-1, with TRBD1 as a possible D gene (6 bases). V was clipped by 2 bases and J by 6 bases, with 20 bases between them. Germline CDR1 reads MGHDK; CDR2 reads SYGVNS. The CDR3 has 17 amino acids. CDR3 nucleotide sequence: TGTGCCAGCAGTGAAGACAGGACTCCTATCGGTAGCAATGAGCAGTTCTTC. This gives the protein CASSEDRTPIGSNEQFF. Together with reference TRBV25-1 and TRBJ2-1, the CDR3 gives the full variable domain: EADIYQTPRYLVIGTGKKITLECSQTMGHDKMYWYQQDPGMELHLIHYSYGVNSTEKGDLSSESTVSRIRTEHFPLTLESARPSHTSQYLCASSEDRTPIGSNEQFFGPGTRLTVL.

This clone turned up a few times. The V and J genes are TRBV25-1 and TRBJ2-3; perhaps TRBD2 as D (5 bases). Germline V lookup: CDR1 MGHDK, CDR2 SYGVNS. V lost 11 bases, J lost 2 bases, and 17 bases lay in between. There are 14 residues in the CDR3. The chain's CDR3 is CASRDPRFTDTQYF. In nucleotides, the CDR3 is TGTGCCTCTCGGGATCCGAGGTTCACAGATACGCAGTATTTT. The full variable domain, in which reference TRBV25-1 and TRBJ2-3 provide the parts outside the CDR3, is EADIYQTPRYLVIGTGKKITLECSQTMGHDKMYWYQQDPGMELHLIHYSYGVNSTEKGDLSSESTVSRIRTEHFPLTLESARPSHTSQYLCASRDPRFTDTQYFGPGTRLTVL.

In this sample, this clone turned up a few times. The chain uses TRBV4-1 and TRBJ2-3; TRBD2 might be the D (6 bases). V lost 0 bases, J lost 5 bases, and 6 bases lay in between. CDR1 is MGHRA and CDR2 is YSYEKL in the germline V gene. This CDR3 contains 13 residues. In nucleotides, the CDR3 is TGCGCCAGCAGCCAAGAGGGAGGAGATACGCAGTATTTT. The encoded protein is CASSQEGGDTQYF.

This chain uses TRBV30 with TRBJ2-3, with D perhaps TRBD1 (5 bases). Per the germline V gene, CDR1 is GTSNPN and CDR2 is SVGIG (reference sequence). The CDR3 is made up of 11 amino acids. Trimming cost V 2 bases and J 6 bases, with 6 bases left between them. The CDR3 spells CAWSWGDTQYF. In DNA form, the CDR3 reads TGTGCCTGGAGTTGGGGCGATACGCAGTATTTT.

This clone was seen more than once but under ten times. This chain joins TRBV7-9 and TRBJ2-7, with 9 positions matching TRBD1. V lost 5 bases to trimming and J lost 7 bases; unmatched junction nucleotides: 12. Germline CDR1 reads SEHNR; CDR2 reads FQNEAQ (reference sequence). This CDR3 contains 15 residues. CDR3 coding DNA: TGTGCCAGCAGCATAAGAGGGGACAGGGTGGGGGAGCAGTACTTC. Protein: CASSIRGDRVGEQYF.

This clone came up once. The CDR3 here is CASSRGQALAKNIQYF. The CDR3 nucleotides read TGTGCCAGCAGCCGAGGACAGGCGCTAGCCAAAAACATTCAGTACTTC. This chain connects TRBV11-2 to TRBJ2-4, with TRBD1 matching 7 bases. Germline V gene sequence: CDR1 SGHAT, CDR2 FQNNGV. This CDR3 has 16 amino acids. The trim removed 5 bases at V and 0 bases at J, leaving 7 bases unmatched.

This clone has more than one count but fewer than ten. The chain is built from TRBV7-2 and TRBJ2-7; D uncertain. CDR1 SGHTA and CDR2 FQGNSA come from the germline V gene. The CDR3 has 15 residues. The V end was cut by 1 base, the J end by 2 bases, with 12 bases between. As DNA, the CDR3 is TGTGCCAGCAGCTTAGTAAACTACCAGACCTACGAGCAGTACTTC. Encoded protein: CASSLVNYQTYEQYF.

This clone was seen a handful of times. The chain recombines TRBV11-2 with TRBJ1-2; D remains ambiguous. V was cut by 1 base and J by 4 bases, with 7 bases left in between. The CDR3 consists of 13 residues. The germline V gene encodes CDR1 SGHAT and CDR2 FQNNGV. Here the CDR3 DNA reads TGTGCCAGCAGCTTAGTCGAGGGCTATGGCTACACCTTC. Its protein product is CASSLVEGYGYTF.

The genes are TRBV2 and TRBJ1-1; D is perhaps TRBD1 (6 bases). Trimming left V 6 bases short and J 1 base short, with 9 bases between. This CDR3 region has 13 residues. Germline assignment: CDR1 SNHLY and CDR2 FYNNEI. Written as DNA, the CDR3 is TGTGCCAGCAGAGAACAGGGGAACACTGAAGCTTTCTTT. It is translated as CASREQGNTEAFF.

The rearrangement joins TRBV7-2 to TRBJ2-7; TRBD2 is a possible D gene (6 bases). V lost 3 bases and J lost 9, with 18 bases in between. The CDR3 covers 14 residues. The germline CDR1 and CDR2 sequences are SGHTA and FQGNSA. CDR3 amino acids: CASSLYGSEASQYF. In DNA form, the CDR3 reads TGTGCCAGCAGCTTGTACGGGAGCGAGGCTTCGCAGTACTTC.

This clone has just a few counts. The J gene is TRBJ2-5, the V gene TRBV10-3; D is possibly TRBD1 (5 bases). Germline V gives CDR1 ENHRY, CDR2 SYGVKD. Trimming stripped 4 bases from V and 6 bases from J, with 15 bases between. The CDR3 loop spans 14 amino acids. Here the CDR3 DNA reads TGTGCCATCAGTGGGGCCGCAGGGATAAAGACCCAGTACTTC. Translated, it gives CAISGAAGIKTQYF.

The chain couples TRBV4-3 to TRBJ1-5; perhaps TRBD1 as D (5 bases). Trimming cost V 0 bases and J 2 bases, with 17 bases left between them. Germline V lookup: CDR1 LGHNA, CDR2 YSLEER. The CDR3 runs to 18 residues. CDR3 region: CASSQDLIGVYGNQPQHF. DNA for the CDR3: TGCGCCAGCAGCCAAGATCTGATAGGGGTTTACGGCAATCAGCCCCAGCATTTT.

This clone was detected a few times. The chain links TRBV5-1 to TRBJ2-3, with no clear D. Germline CDR1 is SGHRS and CDR2 is YFSETQ. The CDR3 covers 13 residues. Trimming cost V 5 bases and J 3 bases, with 10 bases left between them. CDR3 sequence: CASRYAMTDTQYF. CDR3 in DNA: TGCGCCAGCAGATACGCTATGACAGATACGCAGTATTTT.

The chain couples TRBV27 to TRBJ2-1; 7 nucleotides align to TRBD1. Germline assignment: CDR1 MNHEY and CDR2 SMNVEV (reference sequence). This CDR3 contains 13 residues. J was trimmed by 5 bases and V by 6 bases; bases with no gene match: 4. DNA of the CDR3: TGTGCCAGCAGCCGGGACAGACACAATGAGCAGTTCTTC. Protein product: CASSRDRHNEQFF.

This clone was counted a few times. V and J are TRBV9 and TRBJ2-1; 7 bases fit TRBD2. V gave up 3 bases and J gave up 6 bases; unmatched junction bases: 9. Germline lookup yields CDR1 SGDLS and CDR2 YYNGEE. This CDR3 has 15 amino acids. CDR3 sequence: CASSAPGGLFNEQFF. CDR3 bases: TGTGCCAGCAGCGCGCCTGGGGGACTATTCAATGAGCAGTTCTTC. Using reference TRBV9 and TRBJ2-1 for the parts outside the CDR3, the full variable domain is DSGVTQTPKHLITATGQRVTLRCSPRSGDLSVYWYQQSLDQGLQFLIQYYNGEERAKGNILERFSAQQFPDLHSELNLSSLELGDSALYFCASSAPGGLFNEQFFGPGTRLTVL.

This clone appeared many times. This chain connects TRBV14 to TRBJ2-1; TRBD1 is a possible D gene (5 bases). V was trimmed by 5 bases and J by 7 bases, leaving 15 bases between them. Germline lookup yields CDR1 SGHDN and CDR2 FVKESK. This CDR3 has 14 residues. The CDR3 nucleotides are TGTGCCAGCAGCGTACAAGGGGTTTTGAATGAGCAGTTCTTC. Translating gives CASSVQGVLNEQFF.

In regard to this clone: This sample also contains other DNA sequences that code for the same CDR3. The genes are TRBV7-2 and TRBJ2-3; no clear D. Germline CDR1 SGHTA, CDR2 FQGNSA. This CDR3 has 13 residues. Trimming left V 1 base short and J 6 bases short, with 8 bases between. The CDR3 DNA is TGTGCCAGCAGCTTAGGTGGTCGGGATACGCAGTATTTT. It specifies CASSLGGRDTQYF.

This clone was counted only a few times. The chain is built from TRBV2 and TRBJ1-5; tentative D call: TRBD1 (6 bases). V lost 3 bases and J 7 bases, leaving 16 bases between the germline ends. Germline lookup yields CDR1 SNHLY and CDR2 FYNNEI. The CDR3 extends over 15 amino acids. CDR3 protein: CASSDGHRAGQPQHF. The DNA of the CDR3 is TGTGCCAGCAGTGATGGGCACAGGGCCGGCCAGCCCCAGCATTTT. The complete variable domain, with remaining parts taken from reference TRBV2 and TRBJ1-5, reads EPEVTQTPSHQVTQMGQEVILRCVPISNHLYFYWYRQILGQKVEFLVSFYNNEISEKSEIFDDQFSVERPDGSNFTLKIRSTKLEDSAMYFCASSDGHRAGQPQHFGDGTRLSIL.